This TCR beta chain was identified in a study of Ad26.COV2.S vaccination and SARS-CoV-2 variants. The data were produced by immunoSEQ multiplex PCR, yet TCRdb's version contains in-frame clones alone and is incomplete. The repertoire consists of 400,000 to 450,000 clones, with less than 95% occurring once and the leading ten covering around 4.5%. Described treatment: roughly 18 received Ad26.COV2.S at low or high dose, single or two shots; several received placebo; per-sample allocation not given. Each sample was drawn 63 days after the first injection (of vaccine or placebo). With 6 bases removed from V and 6 bases from J, the gap between germline ends came to 15 bases. The CDR3 loop spans 13 amino acids. From germline, CDR1 is MNHNY and CDR2 SVGAGI (reference sequence).

The TCR sequence derives from a person between 18 and 59 years old who received the Ad26.COV2.S COVID-19 vaccine or a placebo. The source material was peripheral blood, sampled in a trial of Ad26.COV2.S vaccine versus placebo. The chain carries TRBV6-6 and TRBJ2-7; D remains unclear. The DNA of the CDR3 is TGTGCCAGCAGGATGGGATACGTCGGCGAGCAGTACTTC. Its translation: CASRMGYVGEQYF.